This entry is about one TCR beta chain. Its antigen is not known. The data belong to a study of post-analysis software for immune sequencing data. Across the study: Relapsing-remitting, secondary progressive and progressive-relapsing forms of multiple sclerosis all featured among disease courses.

Study results and caveats: F measure grouped same-batch samples tightly together. Significantly lower normalized Chao1 diversity was found in patients with multiple sclerosis relative to controls.

Included in the TCR beta cDNA libraries were unique molecular identifiers. With about 0.95 to 11 million T cells as the source, a few hundred thousand cDNA molecules resulted. TCRdb re-called the PCR reads through MiXCR, storing one row per CDR3 protein. The table lists 650,000 to 850,000 distinct CDR3 sequences, 53% of them singletons. The origin of this receptor is a girl between 5 and 17 years old with multiple sclerosis. Sequencing used blood.

CDR3 protein: CSSTDLGNEQFF. The CDR3 DNA reads TGCAGCTCCACGGACCTGGGGAATGAGCAGTTCTTC. The chain couples TRBV20-1 to TRBJ2-1; D remains unclear. The V gene's germline CDR1 is DFQATT and CDR2 SNEGSKA (reference sequence). This CDR3 region has 12 residues.